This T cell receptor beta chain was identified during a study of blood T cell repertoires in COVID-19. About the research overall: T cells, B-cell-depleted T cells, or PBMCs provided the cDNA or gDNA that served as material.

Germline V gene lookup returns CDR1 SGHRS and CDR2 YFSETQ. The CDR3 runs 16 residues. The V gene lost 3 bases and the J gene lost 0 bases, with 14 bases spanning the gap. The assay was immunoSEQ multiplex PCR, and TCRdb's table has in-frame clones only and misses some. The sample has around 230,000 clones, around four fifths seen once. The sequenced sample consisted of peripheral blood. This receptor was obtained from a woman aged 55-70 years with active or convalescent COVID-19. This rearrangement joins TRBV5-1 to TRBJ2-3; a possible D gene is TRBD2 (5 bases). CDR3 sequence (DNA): TGCGCCAGCAGCTCCGACTATCAAACTAGCACAGATACGCAGTATTTT. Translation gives CASSSDYQTSTDTQYF.